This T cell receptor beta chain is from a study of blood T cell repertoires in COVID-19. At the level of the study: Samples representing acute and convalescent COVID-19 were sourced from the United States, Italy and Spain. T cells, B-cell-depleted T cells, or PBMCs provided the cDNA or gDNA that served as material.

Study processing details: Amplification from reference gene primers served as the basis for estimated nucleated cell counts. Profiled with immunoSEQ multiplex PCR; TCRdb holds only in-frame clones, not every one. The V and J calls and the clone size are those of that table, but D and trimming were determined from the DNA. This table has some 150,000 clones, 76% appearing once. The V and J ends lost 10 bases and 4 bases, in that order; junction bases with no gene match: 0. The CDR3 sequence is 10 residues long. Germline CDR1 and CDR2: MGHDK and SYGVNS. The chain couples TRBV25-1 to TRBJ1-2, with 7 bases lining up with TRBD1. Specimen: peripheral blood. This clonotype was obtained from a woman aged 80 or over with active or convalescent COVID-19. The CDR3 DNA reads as TGTGCCACAGGGGGCTATGGCTACACCTTC. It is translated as CATGGYGYTF.